These T cell receptor beta chains were read from a single sample in a study of long-term antiretroviral therapy in people with HIV. The assay was immunoSEQ multiplex PCR, and TCRdb's table has in-frame clones only and misses some. The sample yields some 20,000 clones, roughly 73% seen once. The source material was unsorted PBMCs, sampled at the start of antiretroviral therapy, before treatment. All receptors come from a woman aged 40 to 49 with HIV. The CDR3 runs from the conserved cysteine through the conserved F or W. Fields, in order: J gene, clone size, D gene, V gene, CDR3 DNA, CDR3 protein. The D gene is left open where the match is weak. Some rows mark clone size as missing; the rest say once, few, many or name a class of expanded clone.

TRBJ1-4,-,-,TRBV6-5,TGTGCCAGCAGTATCGGGTCTAATGAAAAACTGTTTTTT,CASSIGSNEKLFF
TRBJ2-3,-,TRBD2,TRBV7-3,TGTGCCAGCAGCCCCGAGCTAGCGGGGCACCGAGCGCAGTATTTT,CASSPELAGHRAQYF
TRBJ2-1,-,-,TRBV5-1,TGCGCCAGCAGCTTGGGGGCGAGTGAGCAGTTCTTC,CASSLGASEQFF
TRBJ2-3,-,TRBD2,TRBV27,TGTGCCAGCAGTTCCGGACTAGCGGGGGGGCATCATACGCAGTATTTT,CASSSGLAGGHHTQYF
TRBJ1-1,few,-,TRBV6-1,TGTGCCAGCAGTGAGTTGGGACGTCACACTGAAGCTTTCTTT,CASSELGRHTEAFF
TRBJ1-1,-,TRBD1,TRBV2,TGTGCCAGCAGTGCCGGGACAGCCGGCGCTGAAGCTTTCTTT,CASSAGTAGAEAFF
TRBJ2-4,-,-,TRBV6-5,TGTGCCAGCAGTCGACCGGGACGGGGAAACATTCAGTACTTC,CASSRPGRGNIQYF
TRBJ2-1,-,-,TRBV4-1,TGCGCCAGCAGCCAAGATTGGGCTAGCTCCTACAATGAGCAGTTCTTC,CASSQDWASSYNEQFF
TRBJ1-6,-,TRBD1,TRBV19,TGTGCCAGTAGGCAAGGGACAGTTAATTCACCCCTCCACTTT,CASRQGTVNSPLHF
TRBJ1-3,-,-,TRBV6-6,TGTGCCAGCAGTTACGGAGCAGGGGGAAACACCATATATTTT,CASSYGAGGNTIYF
TRBJ2-2,few,TRBD1,TRBV19,TGTGCCGGAAGGGACAGCGGAGGAACCGGGGAGCTGTTTTTT,CAGRDSGGTGELFF
TRBJ2-7,once,-,TRBV9,TGTGCCAGCAGCTCGTGGGACGGCTACGAGCAGTACTTC,CASSSWDGYEQYF
TRBJ1-1,-,-,TRBV6-4,TGTGCCAGCAGTGACACACAGGGCGGGAGCACTGAAGCTTTCTTT,CASSDTQGGSTEAFF
TRBJ2-7,-,-,TRBV5-1,TGCGCCAGCAGCTTGGAGAGGCCGGGGGCTAGGGCCTACGAGCAGTACTTC,CASSLERPGARAYEQYF
TRBJ1-4,-,-,TRBV2,TGTGCCAGCAGGACGGAGGGGACGAATGAAAAACTGTTTTTT,CASRTEGTNEKLFF
TRBJ1-3,-,-,TRBV6-5,TGTGCCAGCAGTTACTCGGAAGGGTCCGGAAACACCATATATTTT,CASSYSEGSGNTIYF
TRBJ1-4,-,-,TRBV19,TGTGCCAGTAGTACAGGGTCCGGTAATGAAAAACTGTTTTTT,CASSTGSGNEKLFF